The 4 T cell receptor beta chains below were found in one sample sequenced in a study of blood T cell repertoires in COVID-19 (dated by TCRdb to 2018 to 2021). Library preparation employed the immunoSEQ multiplex PCR assay. What TCRdb holds here is the immuneACCESS table cut down to in-frame rearrangements. Part of the clones is not present; checked against another copy, under half of the missing clones reflect an unresolved V gene, and the others are unexplained. The sample has fewer than 300,000 clones on record, approximately 90% of them singletons. About 1.1% of the sample comes from the top ten. The sequencing input was PBMCs or T cells enriched from blood (not recorded which). These TCRs come from a woman younger than 45 who had recovered from COVID-19.

The genes are TRBV14 and TRBJ2-2; 13 bases line up with TRBD2. Per germline, CDR1 SGHDN and CDR2 FVKESK. The CDR3 spans 18 residues. V was pared by 2 bases and J by 3 bases, with 6 bases of the junction left unmatched. In DNA, the CDR3 is TGTGCCAGCAGCCAACCCCGACTAGCGGGAGGATACACCGGGGAGCTGTTTTTT. As protein: CASSQPRLAGGYTGELFF. Full variable domain (remainder filled in from reference TRBV14 and TRBJ2-2): EAGVTQFPSHSVIEKGQTVTLRCDPISGHDNLYWYRRVMGKEIKFLLHFVKESKQDESGMPNNRFLAERTGGTYSTLKVQPAELEDSGVYFCASSQPRLAGGYTGELFFGEGSRLTVL.

V is TRBV6-5 and J is TRBJ2-7; 10 bases line up with TRBD2. The germline V gene encodes CDR1 MNHEY and CDR2 SVGAGI. The CDR3 is made up of 13 amino acids. The V and J ends lost 7 bases and 7 bases, in that order; junction bases with no gene match: 7. The CDR3 loop is CASMVAGGSEQYF. The CDR3 nucleotides are TGTGCCAGCATGGTAGCGGGAGGTAGTGAGCAGTACTTC.

V usage is TRBV5-1 and J usage is TRBJ1-1; D gene unclear. From germline, CDR1 is SGHRS and CDR2 YFSETQ. V lost 3 bases and J lost 7, with 10 bases in between. The CDR3 has 12 residues. The CDR3 region is CASSSSGIEAFF. Written as DNA, the CDR3 is TGCGCCAGCAGCTCAAGCGGTATTGAAGCTTTCTTT. The full variable domain, completed using reference TRBV5-1 and TRBJ1-1, is KAGVTQTPRYLIKTRGQQVTLSCSPISGHRSVSWYQQTPGQGLQFLFEYFSETQRNKGNFPGRFSGRQFSNSRSEMNVSTLELGDSALYLCASSSSGIEAFFGQGTRLTVV.

The chain employs TRBV6-2 or TRBV6-3 and TRBJ2-3; 14 bases map to TRBD2. CDR1 is MNHEY and CDR2 is SVGEGT in the germline V gene. CDR3 size: 17 residues. After removal of 2 bases from V and 5 bases from J, the junction contained 6 bases not matched to a gene. The CDR3 nucleotides read TGTGCCAGCAGTTACCGACTAGGGACTAGCGGGAGAGATACGCAGTATTTT. Translation: CASSYRLGTSGRDTQYF.